The clone carrying this T cell receptor beta chain was seen only a few times. No antigen is known for it. The junction departs from germline at one end; a sequencing error may be responsible. This sample is part of a study of blood T cells in healthy people across ages. Study-level findings and limits: Those diversity estimates obtained from one million T cells were thought to be underestimates. Relative to aged donors, long-lived donors carried more naive CD4+ cells and displayed higher diversity.

For the second PCR, which ran for roughly 6 to 12 cycles, a sample-barcoded 5' primer and a J-beta primer mix were used. MiXCR was run by TCRdb on the 5' RACE reads, yielding one entry per CDR3 protein. The sample yields 750,000 or so distinct CDR3 sequences, just under 25% seen once. The CDR3 loop spans 15 amino acids. CDR1 is SSHAT and CDR2 is FNYEAQ in the germline V gene (reference sequence). This sample also belongs to another study, concerning T cells of mothers and their children. That source adds: Related mother-child pairs shared marginally more repertoire than unrelated pairs, though not significantly.

V is TRBV7-7 and J is TRBJ2-3; TRBD1 matches 9 bases. The clonotype originates from a boy aged 5-17 years in good health. Sequenced material: blood. The chain's CDR3 is CASSPGTGSADTQYF. Here the CDR3 DNA reads TGTGCTAGCAGCCCCGGGACAGGGTCTGCAGATACGCAGTATTTT.